This T cell receptor (beta chain) derives from a study of blood T cell repertoires in COVID-19 (dated by TCRdb to about 2020). At the level of the whole study: The collaborator samples originated in the United States, Italy and Spain and spanned the acute and convalescent phases of COVID-19. The material from the prospective study consisted of cDNA or gDNA derived from T cells, B-cell-depleted T cells, or PBMCs. The dataset comprised deeply sampled blood TCRbeta repertoires from subjects exposed to, actively infected with, or recovered from COVID-19. The repertoires were made available in a free public database intended to serve as a resource for research on the immune response to SARS-CoV-2. Samples were obtained from the ongoing ImmuneRACE study (first 160 participants) and from some 1,300 subjects provided by 6 global collaborators. Nearly every sample came with metadata listing a de-identified subject ID, COVID-19 status, age in years and sex. Where available, HLA class I and class II types were obtained from metadata supplied by the sample provider rather than from assay-based typing. What the research found in general, with its limitations: Clinical and demographic metadata were provided uncurated, with the amount varying by source and participant.

The germline V gene (reference sequence) sets CDR1 to LNHDA and CDR2 to SQIVND. V loses 5 bases of germline sequence and J loses 6 bases, and the interval between the two ends is 17 bases. From cysteine to phenylalanine, the CDR3 is 15 amino acids long. Only the CDR3 region is kept as DNA, spanning 45 bases read in frame from base 1. TCRbeta CDR3 regions were amplified from genomic DNA by means of the immunoSEQ Assay, a bias-controlled multiplex PCR. In the paper's pipeline: Nucleated cell counts per sample were estimated from amplification of reference gene primers within the assay. To quantify the absolute abundance of each unique TCRbeta CDR3 rearrangement, sequence reads were collapsed and filtered. For each sample, productive Simpson clonality was calculated as the square root of Simpson's diversity index across productive rearrangements. TCRdb took this table from immuneACCESS and kept in-frame rearrangements with V and J called. Such tables lack part of the clones; where checked against another copy, unresolved V genes explain under half of the gap, and the rest is unexplained. Clone size and V and J calls were adopted from that table, with D and trimming inferred from the DNA. The sample has some 64,000 clones on record, 55% to 80% of them singletons. The ten largest clones capture 4.8% of the sample.

Of note for this clone: Its antigen remains undetermined. Qualities for individual bases were not recorded, and no much larger clone is one base off.

At one collaborating source in Seattle, patients were enrolled during active infection and were followed longitudinally through the course of disease. Whole blood was collected in K2EDTA tubes by collaborating institutions according to the institutions' own protocols. For TCRbeta analysis, collaborator samples were shipped as frozen whole blood, as isolated PBMCs, or as DNA extracted from either sample type. Specimen: peripheral blood. The chain links TRBV19 with TRBJ1-5, and the D gene may be TRBD1, 6 bases matching. This receptor was taken from a woman in her 70s with COVID-19, enrolled during active disease. The nucleotides read TGTGCCAGTAGTGAGGGGGGGGCCGGTGGTCAGCCCCAGCATTTT. Its coded protein is CASSEGGAGGQPQHF.